This T cell receptor (beta chain) was identified in a study of blood T cell repertoires in COVID-19. As for the study in general: Researchers got acute and convalescent COVID-19 samples from the United States, Italy and Spain.

Assay: immunoSEQ multiplex PCR; the TCRdb copy retains only in-frame clones and omits some. The sample records some 320,000 clones, more than 70% being singletons. CDR3 length: 15 amino acids. V lost 2 bases, J lost 1 base, and 6 bases stayed unmatched. The germline V gene has CDR1 SGHRS and CDR2 YFSETQ. Sequencing used peripheral blood. This receptor was identified in a woman between 50 and 59 years old who had recovered from COVID-19. J is TRBJ2-7 and V is TRBV5-1; 7 bases line up with TRBD1. Here the CDR3 reads CASSFDRDLSYEQYF. CDR3 in DNA: TGCGCCAGCAGCTTTGACAGGGACCTATCCTACGAGCAGTACTTC.